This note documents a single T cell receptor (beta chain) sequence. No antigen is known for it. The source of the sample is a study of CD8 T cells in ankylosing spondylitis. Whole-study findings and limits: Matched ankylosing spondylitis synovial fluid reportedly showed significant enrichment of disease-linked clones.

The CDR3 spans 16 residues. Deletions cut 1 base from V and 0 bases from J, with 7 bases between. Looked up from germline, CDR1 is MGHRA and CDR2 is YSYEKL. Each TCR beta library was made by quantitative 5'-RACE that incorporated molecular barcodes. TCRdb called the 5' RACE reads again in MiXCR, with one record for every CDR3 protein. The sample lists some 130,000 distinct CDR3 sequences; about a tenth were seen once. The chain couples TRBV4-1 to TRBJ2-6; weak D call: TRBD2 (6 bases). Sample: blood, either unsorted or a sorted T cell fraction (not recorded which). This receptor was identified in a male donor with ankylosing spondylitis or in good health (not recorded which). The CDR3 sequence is CASSQGRASGANVLTF. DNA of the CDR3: TGCGCCAGCAGCCAAGGGAGGGCCTCTGGGGCCAACGTCCTGACTTTC.